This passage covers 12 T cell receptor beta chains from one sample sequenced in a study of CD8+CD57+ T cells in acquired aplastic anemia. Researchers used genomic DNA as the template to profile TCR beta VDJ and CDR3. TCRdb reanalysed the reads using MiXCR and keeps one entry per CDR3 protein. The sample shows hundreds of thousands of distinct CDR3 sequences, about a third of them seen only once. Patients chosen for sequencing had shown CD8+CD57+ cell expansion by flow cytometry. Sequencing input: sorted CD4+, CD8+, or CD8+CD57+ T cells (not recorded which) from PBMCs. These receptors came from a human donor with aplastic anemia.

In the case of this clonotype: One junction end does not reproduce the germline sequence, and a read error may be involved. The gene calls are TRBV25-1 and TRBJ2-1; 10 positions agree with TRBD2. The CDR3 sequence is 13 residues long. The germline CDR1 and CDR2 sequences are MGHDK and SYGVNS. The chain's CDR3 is CASGEKSGGAKFF. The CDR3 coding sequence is TGCGCCAGCGGTGAAAAAAGCGGGGGGGCGAAGTTCTTC.

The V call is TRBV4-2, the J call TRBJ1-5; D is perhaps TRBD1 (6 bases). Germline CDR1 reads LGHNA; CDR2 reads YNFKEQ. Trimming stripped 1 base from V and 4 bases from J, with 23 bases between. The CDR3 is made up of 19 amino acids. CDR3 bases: TGTGCCAGCAGCCAAGGCCTTCTACAGGGATCGTTTAGGAATCAGCCCCAGCATTTT. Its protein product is CASSQGLLQGSFRNQPQHF.

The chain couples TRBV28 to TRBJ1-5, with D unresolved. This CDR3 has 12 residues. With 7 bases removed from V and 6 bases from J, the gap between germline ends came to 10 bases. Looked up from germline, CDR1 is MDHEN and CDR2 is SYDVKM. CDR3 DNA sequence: TGTGCCAGCATTTTCCCGGGTCAGCCCCAGCATTTT. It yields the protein CASIFPGQPQHF.

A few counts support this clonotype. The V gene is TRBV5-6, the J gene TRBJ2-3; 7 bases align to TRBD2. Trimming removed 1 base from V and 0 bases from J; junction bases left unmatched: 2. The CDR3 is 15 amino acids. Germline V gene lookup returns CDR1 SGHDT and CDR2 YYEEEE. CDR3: CASSLMRESTDTQYF. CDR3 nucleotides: TGTGCCAGCAGCTTGATGCGGGAGAGCACAGATACGCAGTATTTT.

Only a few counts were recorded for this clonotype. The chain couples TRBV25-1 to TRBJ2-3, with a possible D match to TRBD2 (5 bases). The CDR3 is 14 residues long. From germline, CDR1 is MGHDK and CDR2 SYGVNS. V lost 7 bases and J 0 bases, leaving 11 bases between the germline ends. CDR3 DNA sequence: TGTGCCAGCAAGAGGGCCGTGAGCACAGATACGCAGTATTTT. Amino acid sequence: CASKRAVSTDTQYF.

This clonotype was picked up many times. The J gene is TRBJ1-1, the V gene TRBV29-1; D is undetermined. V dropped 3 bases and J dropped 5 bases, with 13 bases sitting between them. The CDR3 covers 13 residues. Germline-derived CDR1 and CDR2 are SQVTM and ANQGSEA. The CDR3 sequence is CSVETTRETEAFF. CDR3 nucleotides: TGCAGCGTTGAGACAACACGGGAAACTGAAGCTTTCTTT. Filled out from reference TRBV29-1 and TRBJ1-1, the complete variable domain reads SAVISQKPSRDICQRGTSLTIQCQVDSQVTMMFWYRQQPGQSLTLIATANQGSEATYESGFVIDKFPISRPNLTFSTLTVSNMSPEDSSIYLCSVETTRETEAFFGQGTRLTVV.

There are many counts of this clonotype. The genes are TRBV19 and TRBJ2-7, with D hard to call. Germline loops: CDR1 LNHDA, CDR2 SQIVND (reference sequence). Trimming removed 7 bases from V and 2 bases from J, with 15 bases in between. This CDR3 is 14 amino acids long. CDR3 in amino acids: CASTEAQRPYEQYF. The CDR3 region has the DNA TGTGCCAGTACTGAGGCCCAACGCCCCTACGAGCAGTACTTC.

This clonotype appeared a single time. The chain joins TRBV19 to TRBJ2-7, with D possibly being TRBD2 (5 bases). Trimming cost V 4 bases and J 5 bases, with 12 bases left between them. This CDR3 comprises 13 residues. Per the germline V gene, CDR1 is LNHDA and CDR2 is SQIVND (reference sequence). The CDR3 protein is CASSRTGNHEQYF. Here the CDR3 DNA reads TGTGCCAGTAGTAGGACGGGAAACCACGAGCAGTACTTC.

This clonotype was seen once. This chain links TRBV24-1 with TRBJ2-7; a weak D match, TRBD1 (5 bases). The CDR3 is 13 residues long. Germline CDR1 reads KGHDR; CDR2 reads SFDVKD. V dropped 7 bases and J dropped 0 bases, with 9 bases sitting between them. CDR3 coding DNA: TGTGCCACCAGAGGGGCGAGCTCCTACGAGCAGTACTTC. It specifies CATRGASSYEQYF.

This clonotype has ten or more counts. The CDR3 is CATSDFERQEAFF. CDR3 sequence (DNA): TGTGCCACCAGTGATTTCGAGCGCCAAGAAGCTTTCTTT. This sequence joins TRBV24-1 and TRBJ1-1; D not resolved. CDR1 KGHDR and CDR2 SFDVKD come from the germline V gene. The CDR3 extends over 13 amino acids. V was clipped by 1 base and J by 8 bases, with 10 bases between them.

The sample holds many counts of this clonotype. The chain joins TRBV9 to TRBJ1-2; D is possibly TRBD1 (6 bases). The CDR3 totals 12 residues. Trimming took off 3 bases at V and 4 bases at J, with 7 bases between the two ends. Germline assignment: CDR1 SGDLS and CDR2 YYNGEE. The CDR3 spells CASSDRAYGYTF. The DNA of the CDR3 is TGTGCCAGCAGCGACAGGGCCTATGGCTACACCTTC.

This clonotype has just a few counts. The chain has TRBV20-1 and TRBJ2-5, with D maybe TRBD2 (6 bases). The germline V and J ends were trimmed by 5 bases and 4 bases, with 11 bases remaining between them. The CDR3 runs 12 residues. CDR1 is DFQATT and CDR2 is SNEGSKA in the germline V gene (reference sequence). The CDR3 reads CSAGRTGETQYF. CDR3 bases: TGCAGTGCTGGGAGGACGGGAGAGACCCAGTACTTC.